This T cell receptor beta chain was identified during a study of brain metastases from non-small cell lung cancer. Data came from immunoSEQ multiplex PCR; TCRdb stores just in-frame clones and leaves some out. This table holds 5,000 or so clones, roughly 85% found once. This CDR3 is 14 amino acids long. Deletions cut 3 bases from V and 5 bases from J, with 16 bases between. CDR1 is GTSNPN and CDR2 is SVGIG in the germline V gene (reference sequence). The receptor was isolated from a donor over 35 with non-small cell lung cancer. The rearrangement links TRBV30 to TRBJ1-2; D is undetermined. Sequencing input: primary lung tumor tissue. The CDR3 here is CAWSFKGGGYGYTF. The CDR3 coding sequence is TGTGCCTGGAGCTTCAAGGGCGGAGGGTATGGCTACACCTTC.